This T cell receptor (beta chain) was documented in a study of blood T cells in healthy people across ages. Study in general: Per two T cells, about one barcoded beta molecule was captured through template switching. Findings and limits, study-wide: Unsorted PBMCs blocked a conclusive comparison of naive and antigen-experienced cells. CMV infection status of these donors was not known.

Every donor contributed roughly 10 milliliters of peripheral blood by blood draw. PCR was performed a second time for 7 to 11 cycles using a sample-barcoded 5' primer and a J-beta primer mix. Each CDR3 protein is one row after TCRdb ran MiXCR on the 5' RACE reads. This table holds hundreds of thousands of distinct CDR3 sequences, 40% to 50% found once. This clonotype was counted only a few times. Its antigen is unknown. Germline lookup yields CDR1 MGHDK and CDR2 SYGVNS. The CDR3 has 13 residues. Trimming removed 7 bases from V and 4 bases from J, with 10 bases in between. The chain combines TRBV25-1 with TRBJ2-2, with a possible D match to TRBD1 (5 bases). The TCR comes from a man older than 75 in good health. The specimen was blood. The CDR3 nucleotides read TGTGCCAGCAAGCAGGGTTTCACCGGGGAGCTGTTTTTT. Encoded protein: CASKQGFTGELFF.